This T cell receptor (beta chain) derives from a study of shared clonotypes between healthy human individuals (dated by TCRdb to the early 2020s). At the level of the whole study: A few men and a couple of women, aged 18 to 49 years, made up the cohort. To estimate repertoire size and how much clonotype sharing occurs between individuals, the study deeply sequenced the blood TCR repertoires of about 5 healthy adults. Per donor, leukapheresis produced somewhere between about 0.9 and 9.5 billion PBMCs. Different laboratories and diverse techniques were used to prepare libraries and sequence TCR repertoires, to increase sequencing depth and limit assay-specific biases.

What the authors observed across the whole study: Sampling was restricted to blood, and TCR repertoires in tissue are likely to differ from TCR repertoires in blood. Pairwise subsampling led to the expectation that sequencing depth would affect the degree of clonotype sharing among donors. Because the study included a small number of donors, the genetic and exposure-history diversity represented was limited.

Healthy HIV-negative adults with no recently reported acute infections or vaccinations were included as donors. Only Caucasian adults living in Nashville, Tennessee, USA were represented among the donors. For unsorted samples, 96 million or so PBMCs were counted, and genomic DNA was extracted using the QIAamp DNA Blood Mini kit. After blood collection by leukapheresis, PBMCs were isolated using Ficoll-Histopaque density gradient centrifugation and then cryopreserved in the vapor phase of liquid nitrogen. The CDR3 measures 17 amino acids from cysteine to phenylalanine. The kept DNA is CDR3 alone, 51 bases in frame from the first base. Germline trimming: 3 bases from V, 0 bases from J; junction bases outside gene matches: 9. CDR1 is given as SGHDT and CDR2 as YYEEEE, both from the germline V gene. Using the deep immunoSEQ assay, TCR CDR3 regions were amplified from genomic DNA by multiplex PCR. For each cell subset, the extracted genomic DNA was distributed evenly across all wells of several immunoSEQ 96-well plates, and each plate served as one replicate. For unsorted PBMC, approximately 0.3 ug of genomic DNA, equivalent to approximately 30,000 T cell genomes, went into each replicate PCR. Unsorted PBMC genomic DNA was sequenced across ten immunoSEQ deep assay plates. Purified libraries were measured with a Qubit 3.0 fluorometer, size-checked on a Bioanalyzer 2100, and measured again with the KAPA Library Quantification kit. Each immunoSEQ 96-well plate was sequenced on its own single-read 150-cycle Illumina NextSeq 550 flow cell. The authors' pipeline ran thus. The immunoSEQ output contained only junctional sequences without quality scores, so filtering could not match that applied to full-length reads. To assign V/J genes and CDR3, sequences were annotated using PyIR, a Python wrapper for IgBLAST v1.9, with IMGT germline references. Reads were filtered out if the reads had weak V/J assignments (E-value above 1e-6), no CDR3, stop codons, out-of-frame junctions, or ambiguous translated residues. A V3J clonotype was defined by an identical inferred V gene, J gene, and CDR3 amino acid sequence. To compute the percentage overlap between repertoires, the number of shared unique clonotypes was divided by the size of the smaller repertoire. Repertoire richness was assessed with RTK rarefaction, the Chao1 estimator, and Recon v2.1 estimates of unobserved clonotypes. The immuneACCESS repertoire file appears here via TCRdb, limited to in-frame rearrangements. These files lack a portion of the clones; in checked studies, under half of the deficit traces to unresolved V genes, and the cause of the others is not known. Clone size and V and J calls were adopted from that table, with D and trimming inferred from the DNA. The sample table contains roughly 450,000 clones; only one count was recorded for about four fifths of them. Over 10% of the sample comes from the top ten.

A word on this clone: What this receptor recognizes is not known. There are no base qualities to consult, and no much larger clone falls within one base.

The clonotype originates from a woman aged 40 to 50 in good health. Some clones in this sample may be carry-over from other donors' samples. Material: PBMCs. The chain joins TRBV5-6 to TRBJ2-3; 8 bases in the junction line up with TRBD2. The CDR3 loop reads CASSYLTSGTSTDTQYF. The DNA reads TGTGCCAGCAGCTACCTAACTAGCGGCACTAGCACAGATACGCAGTATTTT. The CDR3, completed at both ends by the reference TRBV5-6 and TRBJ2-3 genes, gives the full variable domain DAGVTQSPTHLIKTRGQQVTLRCSPKSGHDTVSWYQQALGQGPQFIFQYYEEEERQRGNFPDRFSGHQFPNYSSELNVNALLLGDSALYLCASSYLTSGTSTDTQYFGPGTRLTVL.